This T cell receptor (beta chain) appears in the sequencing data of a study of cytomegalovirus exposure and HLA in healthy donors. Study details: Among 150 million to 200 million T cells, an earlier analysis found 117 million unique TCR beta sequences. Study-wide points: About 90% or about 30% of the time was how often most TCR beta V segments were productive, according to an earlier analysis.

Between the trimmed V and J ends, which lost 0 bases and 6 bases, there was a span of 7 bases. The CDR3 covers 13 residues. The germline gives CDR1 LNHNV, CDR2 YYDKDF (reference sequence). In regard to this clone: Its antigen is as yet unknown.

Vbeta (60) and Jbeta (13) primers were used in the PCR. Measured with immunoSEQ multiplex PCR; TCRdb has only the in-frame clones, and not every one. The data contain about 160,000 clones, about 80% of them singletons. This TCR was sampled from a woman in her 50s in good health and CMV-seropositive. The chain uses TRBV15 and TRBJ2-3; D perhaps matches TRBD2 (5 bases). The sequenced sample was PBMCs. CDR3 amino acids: CATSREWEDTQYF. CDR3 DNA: TGTGCCACCAGCAGAGAATGGGAGGATACGCAGTATTTT.